This T cell receptor (beta chain) was identified during a study of T cell responses to AZD1222 COVID-19 vaccine listed by TCRdb under 2021. Background on the whole study: A total of 233 trial participants underwent TCR sequencing, of whom more than 200 had received two doses of AZD1222 and about 25 had received two doses of the MenACWY control vaccine. Enrollment into the trials was organized by age into subgroups of 18-55, 56-69 and 70-plus years, and those subgroups contained approximately 150, 30 and 60 TCR-sequenced participants, respectively. What the work shows at the level of the full study, not this receptor alone: Vaccine-associated CD4 TCRs spanned the whole spike protein, with dominant responses in regions 160-218 and 743-854. Only five or six AZD1222 recipients were SARS-CoV-2 seropositive at baseline, limiting conclusions about previously exposed vaccinees. Spike-specific TCR breadth and depth rose significantly after two AZD1222 doses compared with day 0 and with MenACWY recipients. Nearly half of unique spike-specific TCRs reportedly recognized epitopes outside regions mutated in the B.1.351 and B.1.1.7 variants. Most participants were white British and females outnumbered males, and the authors suggested that clonal diversity may have been underestimated. In the small 56-69-year group, the increase in depth fell short of significance, most likely because of low power. No day 14 peak-response samples were available, so repertoires were characterized only after the peak T cell response.

CDR1 MNHEY and CDR2 SMNVEV are derived from the germline V gene (reference sequence). V trim: 5 bases; J trim: 4 bases; unmatched bases: 7. The CDR3 sequence holds 14 residues, the cysteine and phenylalanine included. Left in the record is the CDR3 DNA by itself, 42 bases read in frame from the first base. The CDR3 regions of human TCRbeta chains were analyzed by immunosequencing. As for how the authors treated the data: Repertoire TCRs were checked for matches against a reference library of SARS-CoV-2-specific TCRs that had been generated using the MIRA antigen-specificity platform. Breadth was defined as the fraction of unique TCRs that were SARS-CoV-2-associated. Depth was defined as the fraction of total T cells that were SARS-CoV-2-associated. Each spike-specific TCR was assigned to its reactive spike region and to a CD4 or CD8 class using the MIRA data. Log10-transformed breadth and depth values were compared by one-way ANOVA with Sidak's multiple comparisons tests. TCRdb limited this immuneACCESS table to in-frame rearrangements with V and J called. A share of clones is missing; checked studies link under half to unresolved V genes, and the rest is unexplained. V and J calls plus clone size are reproduced from that table; the DNA served to infer D and trimming. The sample records some 190,000 clones, approximately 89% of which are singletons. Under 2% of the sample is held by the ten biggest clonotypes.

This sample's time point label indicates: about 28 days (+/-7) after the second vaccine dose. Because spike-specific TCR depth and breadth did not differ between the two schedules, AZD1222 recipients who got a second dose at roughly 4 weeks were pooled with those who got a second dose at roughly 12 weeks. Vaccinee samples were obtained from the UK trials COV001 and COV002, which included a single-blind randomized controlled phase 2/3 trial of AZD1222 (ChAdOx1 nCoV-19) in healthy adults. For TCRbeta chain sequencing, PBMC samples were collected from trial participants at day 0 and at day 28 after the second dose. As regards this clone: Its antigen is not yet known. One base away there is no much larger clone; base qualities are not given.

Rearrangement joined TRBV27 to TRBJ1-1; TRBD1 lines up with 7 middle nucleotides. The origin of this receptor is an adult who received the AZD1222 COVID-19 vaccine. Sample: peripheral blood, taken 28 days after the second AZD1222 dose. The CDR3 region reads CASSPQGQGTEAFF. The DNA reads TGTGCCAGCAGTCCACAGGGGCAGGGCACTGAAGCTTTCTTT.